The subject of this entry is one T cell receptor beta chain. What it binds is unknown. Sequenced by immunoSEQ multiplex PCR; TCRdb stores in-frame clones only, minus some. The table has nearly 90,000 clones, around 91% seen once. The sample comes from a study of T cell responses to AZD1222 COVID-19 vaccine. General observations from the study: Reports indicate that nearly half of spike-specific TCRs are directed at unmutated variant regions. Seropositive AZD1222 recipients at baseline numbered only five or six. It was only after the peak T cell response that any repertoires were sampled. Donors, mostly white British, included more females; clonal diversity was possibly underestimated.

The CDR3 is 17 amino acids. The V gene end was trimmed by 5 bases and the J gene end by 7 bases; junction bases not matched to a gene: 17. In germline, CDR1 is MDHEN, CDR2 SYDVKM. Sequencing used peripheral blood, obtained 28 days after the second AZD1222 dose. The chain couples TRBV28 to TRBJ2-1; TRBD1 matches at 7 bases. This receptor was identified in an adult who received the AZD1222 COVID-19 vaccine. CDR3 residues: CASSRGSGQPSLNEQFF. CDR3 DNA sequence: TGTGCCAGCAGTCGGGGATCGGGACAGCCGTCTCTTAATGAGCAGTTCTTC.